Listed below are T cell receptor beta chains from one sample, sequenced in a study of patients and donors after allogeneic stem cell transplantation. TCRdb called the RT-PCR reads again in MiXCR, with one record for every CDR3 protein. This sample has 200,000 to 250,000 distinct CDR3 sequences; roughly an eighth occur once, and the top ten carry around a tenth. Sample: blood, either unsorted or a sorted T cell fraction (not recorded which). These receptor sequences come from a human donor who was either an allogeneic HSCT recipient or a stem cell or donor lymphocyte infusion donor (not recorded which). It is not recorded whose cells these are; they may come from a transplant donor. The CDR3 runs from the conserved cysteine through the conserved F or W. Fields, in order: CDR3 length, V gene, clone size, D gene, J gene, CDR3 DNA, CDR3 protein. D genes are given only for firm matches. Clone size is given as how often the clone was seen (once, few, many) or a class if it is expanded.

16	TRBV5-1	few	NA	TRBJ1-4	TGCGCCAGCAGCTTGGGGGGCAAGGGTAGTGGAGAAAAACTGTTTTTT	CASSLGGKGSGEKLFF
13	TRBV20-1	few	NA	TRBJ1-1	TGCAGTGCCCCGATCAGGGAGACGCGCGAAGCTTTCTTT	CSAPIRETREAFF
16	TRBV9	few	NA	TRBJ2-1	TGTGCCAGCAGCGTAGTTATGCAGAGCTCCTACAATGAGCAGTTCTTC	CASSVVMQSSYNEQFF
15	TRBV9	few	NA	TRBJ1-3	TGTGCCAGCAGCGTAGAGCCAGGGACTGGAAACACCATATATTTT	CASSVEPGTGNTIYF
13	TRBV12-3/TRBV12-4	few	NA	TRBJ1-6	TGTGCCGCCACCCCGGGACGTAATTCACCCCTCCACTTT	CAATPGRNSPLHF
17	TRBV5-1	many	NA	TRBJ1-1	TGCGCCAGCAGCTTCCGGGGGCTCGGGGACCTGAACACTGAAGCTTTCTTT	CASSFRGLGDLNTEAFF
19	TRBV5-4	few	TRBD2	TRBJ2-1	TGTGCCAGCAGCTCAACGGGACTAGCGGGGCCGAGCTCCTACAATGAGCAGTTCTTC	CASSSTGLAGPSSYNEQFF
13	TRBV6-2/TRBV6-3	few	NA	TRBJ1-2	TGTGCCAGCCAAAAAGGGCAAACCTATGGCTACACCTTC	CASQKGQTYGYTF
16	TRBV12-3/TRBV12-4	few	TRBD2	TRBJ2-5	TGTGCCAGCAGTTTATCTAGCGGGGGGGCTGAAGAGACCCAGTACTTC	CASSLSSGGAEETQYF
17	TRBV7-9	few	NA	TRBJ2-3	TGTGCCAGCACGTCGCGGGTACCATTAAAGAACACAGATACGCAGTATTTT	CASTSRVPLKNTDTQYF